A single sample is the source of the 17 T cell receptor beta chains below, sequenced in a study of CD8 T cells in Susac syndrome (dated by TCRdb to the late 2010s). The library was prepared using the immunoSEQ multiplex PCR assay. RNA was extracted with the RNeasy kit and about 0.5 to 1 ug was reverse transcribed using random hexamers. TCRdb took the public reads, trimmed them with fastp at Q25, ran MiXCR for clone calling and kept in-frame beta chains. Merged by CDR3 protein, the rows form single entries marked with the most common genes and DNA. This sample comprises about 200,000 distinct CDR3 sequences, roughly nine tenths of them detected only once. Around 0.1% of the sample is in the top ten clones. The sample comprised CD4+ T cells from PBMCs. Receptors were obtained from a human donor with Susac syndrome.

This chain uses TRBV7-9 with TRBJ2-3; D unclear. CDR3 size: 15 residues. V was clipped by 1 base and J by 4 bases, with 12 bases between them. Germline V CDR1 and CDR2: SEHNR, FQNEAQ (reference sequence). The CDR3 is CASSLEVSFADTQYF. CDR3 DNA sequence: TGTGCCAGCAGCTTAGAAGTTAGCTTCGCAGATACGCAGTATTTT.

The chain links TRBV20-1 to TRBJ2-5, with 9 nucleotides matching TRBD2. The V gene's germline CDR1 is DFQATT and CDR2 SNEGSKA (reference sequence). The CDR3 runs 17 residues. The V segment lost 3 bases and the J segment 1 base; nucleotides outside the gene matches: 12. The CDR3 coding sequence is TGCAGTGCTAGGTTAATTAGCGGGAGAGGGGCCCAAGAGACCCAGTACTTC. It codes for CSARLISGRGAQETQYF.

In nucleotides, the CDR3 is TGTGCCAGCAGCCAAGTGCATGCCCAAGGGAGAGAGACCCAGTACTTC. This encodes CASSQVHAQGRETQYF. V gene TRBV3-1 combines with J gene TRBJ2-5; possible D gene TRBD2, 5 bases. V was shortened by 1 base and J by 4 bases, with 16 bases between the two germline ends. Germline V CDR1 and CDR2: LGHDT, YNNKEL (reference sequence). This CDR3 contains 16 residues.

The chain carries TRBV6-1 and TRBJ2-1, with TRBD2 identical over 13 bases. The CDR3 is made up of 14 amino acids. Germline V gives CDR1 MNHNS, CDR2 SASEGT. The V and J ends lost 7 bases and 7 bases, in that order; junction bases with no gene match: 4. The CDR3 bases are TGTGCCAGCACACTAGCGGGGGGGGGTAATGAGCAGTTCTTC. Its translation: CASTLAGGGNEQFF.

The V gene is TRBV5-1, the J gene TRBJ1-2, with 7 bases fitting TRBD1. V was clipped by 1 base and J by 8 bases; unmatched bases: 11. The CDR3 runs to 15 residues. Per the germline V gene, CDR1 is SGHRS and CDR2 is YFSETQ. CDR3 sequence (DNA): TGCGCCAGCAGCTTGTTCCTGGTCAGGGGGTACGGCTACACCTTC. Translation gives CASSLFLVRGYGYTF.

This chain links TRBV20-1 with TRBJ2-2; maybe TRBD1 (7 bases). The CDR3 covers 15 residues. Trimming shortened V by 3 bases and J by 7 bases, and 18 bases separated the two germline ends. Germline CDR1 reads DFQATT; CDR2 reads SNEGSKA (reference sequence). The CDR3 sequence is CSASQNRGGVGELFF. The CDR3 DNA reads TGCAGTGCTAGCCAGAACAGGGGAGGTGTCGGGGAGCTGTTTTTT.

The J gene is TRBJ2-2, the V gene TRBV12-3 or TRBV12-4; the match to TRBD1 covers 9 bases. This CDR3 comprises 14 residues. V gave up 10 bases and J gave up 4 bases; unmatched junction bases: 7. CDR3 coding DNA: TGTGCCACCCTACAGGGGGCTAGCACCGGGGAGCTGTTTTTT. Translation: CATLQGASTGELFF.

The chain carries TRBV7-8 and TRBJ1-6; no firm D call. Trimming left V 5 bases short and J 11 bases short, with 13 bases between. CDR3 length: 13 residues. In germline, CDR1 is SGHVS, CDR2 FQNEAQ. The CDR3 here is CASSTPESAPLHF. CDR3 sequence (DNA): TGTGCCAGCAGCACCCCAGAGAGTGCACCCCTCCACTTT.

The V and J genes are TRBV6-1 and TRBJ2-1; the match to TRBD2 covers 14 bases. This CDR3 spans 17 amino acids. The V segment lost 4 bases and the J segment 9 bases; nucleotides outside the gene matches: 11. Per germline, CDR1 MNHNS and CDR2 SASEGT. In DNA form, the CDR3 reads TGTGCCAGCAGTGCCCAGGTGGGACTAGCGGGAGCAGTTGAGCAGTTCTTC. Translating gives CASSAQVGLAGAVEQFF.

The count of this clonotype is one. J is TRBJ2-7 and V is TRBV5-1; D is ambiguous. The V and J ends lost 1 base and 2 bases respectively, with 19 bases between them. Looked up from germline, CDR1 is SGHRS and CDR2 is YFSETQ. The CDR3 loop spans 17 amino acids. CDR3 sequence: CASSLIPHDGHPYEQYF. CDR3 bases: TGCGCCAGCAGCTTGATCCCCCACGACGGTCATCCCTACGAGCAGTACTTC.

The count of this clonotype is one. The chain combines TRBV9 with TRBJ1-2, with TRBD1 matching 9 bases. CDR1 is SGDLS and CDR2 is YYNGEE in the germline V gene. The CDR3 runs 16 residues. J was trimmed by 2 bases and V by 1 base; bases with no gene match: 6. Here the CDR3 DNA reads TGTGCCAGCAGCGTATCTGGGACAGGGTTGAACTATGGCTACACCTTC. Encoded protein: CASSVSGTGLNYGYTF. The variable domain in full, completed from reference TRBV9 and TRBJ1-2, reads DSGVTQTPKHLITATGQRVTLRCSPRSGDLSVYWYQQSLDQGLQFLIQYYNGEERAKGNILERFSAQQFPDLHSELNLSSLELGDSALYFCASSVSGTGLNYGYTFGSGTRLTVV.

The chain carries TRBV15 and TRBJ2-5; a weak D match, TRBD2 (5 bases). V lost 0 bases and J lost 13, with 15 bases in between. Looked up from germline, CDR1 is LNHNV and CDR2 is YYDKDF (reference sequence). The CDR3 contains 13 residues. CDR3 DNA sequence: TGTGCCACCAGCAGAGAGAAGGTCGCGGGCCTGTACTTC. Amino acids: CATSREKVAGLYF.

The V and J genes are TRBV7-2 and TRBJ2-5; 9 nucleotides agree with TRBD2. Germline lookup yields CDR1 SGHTA and CDR2 FQGNSA. The CDR3 is 14 residues long. The trim removed 4 bases at V and 5 bases at J, leaving 5 bases unmatched. The CDR3 protein is CASSSIAGEETQYF. The CDR3 bases are TGTGCCAGCAGCTCAATAGCGGGGGAGGAGACCCAGTACTTC.

V is TRBV20-1 and J is TRBJ2-5; no reliable D call. This CDR3 comprises 14 residues. Trimming cost V 0 bases and J 4 bases, with 12 bases left between them. Germline assignment: CDR1 DFQATT and CDR2 SNEGSKA (reference sequence). CDR3 nucleotide sequence: TGCAGTGCTAGAGATCATAGATTCCTAGAGACCCAGTACTTC. Its protein product is CSARDHRFLETQYF.

The chain uses TRBV28 and TRBJ2-3, with 15 bases aligning to TRBD2. The trim removed 3 bases at V and 2 bases at J, leaving 3 bases unmatched. The CDR3 runs to 17 residues. The germline V gene encodes CDR1 MDHEN and CDR2 SYDVKM. The CDR3 coding sequence is TGTGCCAGCAGTTTGGGACTAGCGGGAGGAAACACAGATACGCAGTATTTT. This encodes CASSLGLAGGNTDTQYF.

In nucleotides, the CDR3 is TGTGCCAGTAGTATAGATACAGCCTACGAGCAGTACTTC. Its translation is CASSIDTAYEQYF. The chain uses TRBV19 and TRBJ2-7; D unclear. Trimming removed 0 bases from V and 2 bases from J, with 5 bases in between. This CDR3 is built from 13 residues. Per germline, CDR1 LNHDA and CDR2 SQIVND (reference sequence).

This sequence joins TRBV5-4 and TRBJ2-3, with 7 positions matching TRBD2. Trimming at V came to 0 bases and at J to 0 bases, leaving 7 bases not matched to a gene. Looked up from germline, CDR1 is SGHNT and CDR2 is YYREEE (reference sequence). CDR3 size: 17 residues. The CDR3 DNA reads as TGTGCCAGCAGCTTGGTGTCCGGGGGGATTAGCACAGATACGCAGTATTTT. Amino acid sequence: CASSLVSGGISTDTQYF.